This section outlines one T cell receptor (beta chain) sequence together with its context. The Seattle patients joined while their infection was active and were tracked longitudinally afterward. Authors' processing steps: Estimation of nucleated cell counts relied on the amplification of reference gene primers. Libraries were prepared by immunoSEQ multiplex PCR; TCRdb keeps only in-frame clonotypes and omits some of them. V, J and clone size were drawn from that table, and D and trimming were deduced from the DNA. In the table there are some 500,000 clones, roughly nine tenths of which are singletons. These data belong to a study of blood T cell repertoires in COVID-19. The overall study: COVID-19 samples collected from the United States, Italy and Spain covered acute and convalescent phases. PBMCs, B-cell-depleted T cells, or T cells provided the cDNA or gDNA that made up the material.

Trimming removed 3 bases from V and 7 bases from J, with 18 bases in between. There are 15 residues in the CDR3. Germline V gives CDR1 LGHNA, CDR2 YNFKEQ. The rearrangement links TRBV4-2 to TRBJ1-2, with a possible D match to TRBD1 (6 bases). This TCR was sampled from a woman aged 45 to 65 with COVID-19, enrolled during active disease. The sequencing sample was made of peripheral blood. The CDR3: CASSQDTGWGRGYTF. As DNA, the CDR3 is TGTGCCAGCAGCCAGGATACAGGGTGGGGTCGTGGCTACACCTTC.